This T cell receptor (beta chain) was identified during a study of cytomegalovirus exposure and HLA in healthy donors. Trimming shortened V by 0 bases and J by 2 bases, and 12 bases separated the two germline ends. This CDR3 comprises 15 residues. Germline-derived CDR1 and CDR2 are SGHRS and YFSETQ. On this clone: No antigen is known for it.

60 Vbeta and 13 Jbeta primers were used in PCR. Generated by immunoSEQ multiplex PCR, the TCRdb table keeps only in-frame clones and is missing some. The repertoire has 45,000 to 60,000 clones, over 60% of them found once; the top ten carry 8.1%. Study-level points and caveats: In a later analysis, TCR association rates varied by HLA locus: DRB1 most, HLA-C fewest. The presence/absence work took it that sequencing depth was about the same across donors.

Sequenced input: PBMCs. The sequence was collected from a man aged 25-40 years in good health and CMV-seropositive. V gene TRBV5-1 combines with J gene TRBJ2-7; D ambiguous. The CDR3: CASSLGRTITYEQYF. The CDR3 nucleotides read TGCGCCAGCAGCTTGGGTAGAACCATCACCTACGAGCAGTACTTC.